This TCR beta chain is drawn from a study of cytomegalovirus exposure and HLA in healthy donors. A multiplex PCR was run with 60 Vbeta primers and 13 Jbeta primers. Sequencing was performed with immunoSEQ multiplex PCR; in TCRdb, only in-frame clones are kept and a portion is missing. The sample includes under 200,000 clones, 60% to 80% seen only once; the top ten take roughly 2.1%. Germline-derived CDR1 and CDR2 are SGHAT and FQNNGV. The CDR3 has 15 residues. V shed 5 bases, J shed 7 bases, and the junction held 10 bases outside the gene matches. All donors participated as healthy donors of bone marrow.

The sequence was obtained from a man aged 45-60 years in good health and CMV-seropositive. This chain uses TRBV11-2 with TRBJ2-5; the match to TRBD1 covers 10 bases. The sequenced sample consisted of PBMCs. The DNA of the CDR3 is TGTGCCAGCAGCCCGCGAGGGGGACAGGGGACGACCCAGTACTTC. Residues: CASSPRGGQGTTQYF.